Listed here are 19 T cell receptor beta chains from one sample, sequenced in a study of beta chain features in type 1 diabetes. Their antigens are not known. Study conclusions and caveats: Among patients with Type 1 diabetes, TCRB CDR3s were moderately but significantly shorter in every one of the four CD4+ subsets.

The study reverse transcribed the entire isolated RNA, so it sequenced expressed TCRB transcripts. Clones were read by immunoSEQ multiplex PCR, and TCRdb kept only the in-frame ones, dropping some. The repertoire holds some 190,000 clones, with around 7.8% as singletons. Sequencing used central memory CD4+ T cells from blood. The receptor source for this set is a woman aged 35 to 49 with type 1 diabetes.

The rearrangement links TRBV7-6 to TRBJ2-1; tentatively, D is TRBD1 (6 bases). This CDR3 region has 15 residues. Per germline, CDR1 SGHVS and CDR2 FNYEAQ. V lost 2 bases to trimming and J lost 2 bases, with 10 bases between them. The DNA of the CDR3 is TGTGCCAGCAGCTTAAGTGGGGGCCCCTACAATGAGCAGTTCTTC. Translating it yields CASSLSGGPYNEQFF.

This clone was counted a few times. V is TRBV5-4 and J is TRBJ1-1; D call uncertain. The germline V gene has CDR1 SGHNT and CDR2 YYREEE (reference sequence). Trimming left V 0 bases short and J 0 bases short, with 6 bases between. The CDR3 consists of 14 residues. In DNA, the CDR3 is TGTGCCAGCAGCTTGGCCTCAGTGAACACTGAAGCTTTCTTT. This codes for CASSLASVNTEAFF.

This rearrangement joins TRBV5-1 to TRBJ2-7, with TRBD1 identical over 9 bases. This CDR3 has 15 amino acids. The J segment lost 6 bases and the V segment lost 3 bases, leaving 10 bases of the junction unmatched. CDR1 is SGHRS and CDR2 is YFSETQ in the germline V gene. The CDR3 protein is CASSYTPGQGSEQYF. The CDR3 DNA sequence: TGCGCCAGCAGCTACACTCCGGGACAGGGTAGCGAGCAGTACTTC.

CDR3 loop: CASSQPGLAGGGTQYF. The CDR3 DNA sequence: TGTGCCAGCAGCCAGCCGGGACTAGCGGGAGGGGGTACGCAGTATTTT. The chain links TRBV7-2 to TRBJ2-3; TRBD2 matches at 16 bases. CDR1 is SGHTA and CDR2 is FQGNSA in the germline V gene. This CDR3 region has 16 residues. Trimming removed 5 bases from V and 8 bases from J; junction bases left unmatched: 7.

This chain links TRBV7-2 with TRBJ1-2; TRBD1 aligns across 7 bases. Losses at the gene ends were 5 bases for V and 2 bases for J; bases not matched to a gene: 5. This CDR3 has 14 amino acids. The germline gives CDR1 SGHTA, CDR2 FQGNSA. The DNA of the CDR3 is TGTGCCAGCAGCCCATCGACAGGGAACTATGGCTACACCTTC. As protein: CASSPSTGNYGYTF.

This clone was seen more than once but under ten times. The chain employs TRBV5-1 and TRBJ2-5; 11 bases are a match to TRBD2. J gave up 1 base and V 3 bases, and 5 bases lay outside the gene matches. Germline loops: CDR1 SGHRS, CDR2 YFSETQ. This CDR3 has 16 residues. The CDR3 DNA reads as TGCGCCAGCAGCTCCGTAGCGGGAGGGAGCCAAGAGACCCAGTACTTC. Translated: CASSSVAGGSQETQYF.

This clone was seen more than once but under ten times. The CDR3 DNA reads TGTGCCAGCAGACCTCCACGGGGTCGGGCCAACGTCCTGACTTTC. Protein: CASRPPRGRANVLTF. This chain connects TRBV6-5 to TRBJ2-6, with a possible D match to TRBD2 (5 bases). V was pared by 6 bases and J by 5 bases, with 14 bases between. Germline V gives CDR1 MNHEY, CDR2 SVGAGI. The CDR3 consists of 15 residues.

The CDR3 is CASSPQTDSRDTQYF. CDR3 nucleotides: TGTGCCAGCTCACCGCAGACGGATTCTAGAGATACGCAGTATTTT. The chain is built from TRBV18 and TRBJ2-3, with D uncertain. The V and J ends lost 3 bases and 5 bases respectively, with 15 bases between them. The CDR3 spans 15 residues. Germline V CDR1 and CDR2: KGHSH, LQKENI.

This clone occurred once. The rearrangement joins TRBV2 to TRBJ2-1, with D maybe TRBD1 (5 bases). V was cut by 4 bases and J by 6 bases, with 16 bases left in between. This CDR3 contains 15 residues. Germline CDR1 and CDR2: SNHLY and FYNNEI. CDR3 residues: CASSAETGRSNEQFF. CDR3 bases: TGTGCCAGCAGTGCGGAAACAGGACGCAGCAATGAGCAGTTCTTC.

At least ten counts were recorded for this clone. The rearrangement links TRBV30 to TRBJ1-1; 8 bases are a match to TRBD1. The germline V gene has CDR1 GTSNPN and CDR2 SVGIG (reference sequence). The CDR3 runs to 15 residues. V lost 2 bases and J lost 1; bases outside the gene matches: 6. The CDR3 reads CAWSHRDRPNTEAFF. The CDR3 coding sequence is TGTGCCTGGAGTCACCGGGACAGGCCGAACACTGAAGCTTTCTTT.

In its sample, this clone was seen a few times. This rearrangement joins TRBV7-9 to TRBJ2-7; 10 nucleotides align to TRBD2. Per germline, CDR1 SEHNR and CDR2 FQNEAQ (reference sequence). With 3 bases clipped from V and 1 base from J, the junction kept 3 bases outside the gene matches. The CDR3 has 15 amino acids. CDR3 sequence: CASSFWTSGSYEQYF. CDR3 nucleotide sequence: TGTGCCAGCAGCTTCTGGACTAGCGGTTCCTACGAGCAGTACTTC. The full variable domain, in which reference TRBV7-9 and TRBJ2-7 provide the parts outside the CDR3, is DTGVSQNPRHKITKRGQNVTFRCDPISEHNRLYWYRQTLGQGPEFLTYFQNEAQLEKSRLLSDRFSAERPKGSFSTLEIQRTEQGDSAMYLCASSFWTSGSYEQYFGPGTRLTVT.

This chain joins TRBV18 and TRBJ2-7; 10 bases align to TRBD1. The germline gives CDR1 KGHSH, CDR2 LQKENI. V dropped 6 bases and J dropped 2; count of bases not matched to a gene: 13. The CDR3 spans 17 residues. CDR3 region: CASSSSTGTGAPYEQYF. As DNA, the CDR3 is TGTGCCAGCTCGTCGTCAACCGGGACAGGGGCACCCTACGAGCAGTACTTC.

This clone was counted only a few times. V and J are TRBV5-4 and TRBJ1-2; TRBD1 aligns across 8 bases. This CDR3 has 15 amino acids. Germline V gives CDR1 SGHNT, CDR2 YYREEE (reference sequence). The V and J ends lost 0 bases and 2 bases, in that order; junction bases with no gene match: 3. CDR3 loop: CASSLGGQVNYGYTF. DNA for the CDR3: TGTGCCAGCAGCTTGGGGGGACAGGTCAACTATGGCTACACCTTC.

This chain links TRBV5-4 with TRBJ2-5, with D unresolved. This CDR3 is 14 amino acids long. Trimming pared 1 base from V and 2 bases from J, leaving 9 bases between. Germline CDR1 SGHNT, CDR2 YYREEE (reference sequence). The CDR3 DNA reads TGTGCCAGCAGCTTGCGGCGGCAACAAGAGACCCAGTACTTC. It encodes CASSLRRQQETQYF.

The chain recombines TRBV7-2 with TRBJ2-7; 7 bases fit TRBD1. CDR1 and CDR2 (germline): SGHTA, FQGNSA. V shed 1 base, J shed 0 bases, and the junction held 3 bases outside the gene matches. CDR3 length: 15 amino acids. The CDR3 sequence is CASSLEQGISYEQYF. The CDR3 DNA is TGTGCCAGCAGCTTAGAACAGGGGATCTCCTACGAGCAGTACTTC.

This clone occurred a few times. The chain employs TRBV7-3 and TRBJ2-3; 7 nucleotides match TRBD1. J lost 1 base, V lost 6 bases, and 4 bases had no gene match. This CDR3 has 14 amino acids. Germline CDR1 is SGHTA and CDR2 is FQGTGA. Here the CDR3 reads CASRLGTGTDTQYF. The CDR3 coding sequence is TGTGCCAGCAGGCTGGGGACAGGCACAGATACGCAGTATTTT.

The sample holds many counts of this clone. CDR3 DNA: TGTGCTAGTGGGACAGCTAACACTGAAGCTTTCTTT. It specifies CASGTANTEAFF. This chain connects TRBV12-5 to TRBJ1-1; possible D gene TRBD1, 5 bases. There are 12 residues in the CDR3. V was clipped by 6 bases and J by 2 bases, with 7 bases between them. Per germline, CDR1 LGHNT and CDR2 FRNRAP.

J is TRBJ2-1 and V is TRBV11-3; 9 nucleotides line up with TRBD1. This CDR3 contains 14 residues. CDR1 is SGHNT, CDR2 YENEEA, per germline. Germline trimming cut 1 base from V and 8 bases from J; bases unmatched to any gene: 3. CDR3 region: CASSLAQGAHEQFF. Written as DNA, the CDR3 is TGTGCCAGCAGCTTAGCACAGGGGGCCCATGAGCAGTTCTTC.

This clone was detected ten times or more. The V gene is TRBV7-2, the J gene TRBJ2-1; 9 bases map to TRBD2. The CDR3 is made up of 15 amino acids. Germline CDR1 SGHTA, CDR2 FQGNSA. V gave up 1 base and J gave up 9 bases; unmatched junction bases: 7. CDR3: CASSLGGTSFGEQFF. In DNA, the CDR3 is TGTGCCAGCAGCTTAGGTGGGACTAGCTTTGGTGAGCAGTTCTTC. Full variable domain (rest looked up from reference TRBV7-2 and TRBJ2-1): GAGVSQSPSNKVTEKGKDVELRCDPISGHTALYWYRQSLGQGLEFLIYFQGNSAPDKSGLPSDRFSAERTGGSVSTLTIQRTQQEDSAVYLCASSLGGTSFGEQFFGPGTRLTVL.